The clone carrying this T cell receptor (delta chain) has only a few counts. A much larger clone sits a single nucleotide away, making a read error possible. TCRdb ran CATT on the multiplex PCR reads. The sample holds 650 to 700 delta-chain clones, around 2.8% seen once. The receptor sequences were amplified from genomic DNA of peripheral blood mononuclear cells. The data were taken from a study of gamma delta lymphoproliferative disorders and STAT genes. This CDR3 spans 21 amino acids. In germline, CDR1 is GEAIGNYY, CDR2 EKD. The TCR was taken from a human donor with gamma-delta T-cell large granular lymphocyte leukemia. Sequencing was performed on blood. The J gene is TRDJ3, the V gene TRDV2, with TRDD3 matching 12 bases. The CDR3 reads CACDTVALGDTTSWNTRQMFF. Here the CDR3 DNA reads TGTGCCTGTGACACGGTAGCACTGGGGGATACTACCTCCTGGAACACCCGACAGATGTTTTTC.